This T cell receptor (beta chain) was retrieved from a study of T cells in localized non-small cell lung cancer. The table came from immunoSEQ multiplex PCR; TCRdb's copy has only in-frame clones and leaves some out. Of about 2,000 clones detected, about a third appear once; the ten largest clones hold 10% to 15%. The origin of this receptor is a male donor aged 60 or over with stage II lung adenocarcinoma. The specimen was lung tumor tissue, collected before any cancer treatment.

CDR3 sequence: CASSQYGTSGYEQYF. CDR3 coding DNA: TGCGCCAGCAGCCAATATGGGACTAGCGGCTACGAGCAGTACTTC. The V gene is TRBV4-1, the J gene TRBJ2-7, with 11 bases matching TRBD2. The CDR3 has 15 amino acids. The germline CDR1 and CDR2 sequences are MGHRA and YSYEKL. The trim removed 2 bases at V and 3 bases at J, leaving 3 bases unmatched.